The entry that follows covers one T cell receptor beta chain sequence. Its antigen remains unknown. The data were taken from a study of early T cells in non-severe SARS-CoV-2 infection. Study summary: Bulk RNA isolated from unsorted whole blood underwent sequencing; chains were not paired.

V was pared by 8 bases and J by 1 base, with 11 bases between. The CDR3 loop spans 13 amino acids. General study findings and limits: Anti-spike CD8 responses were favored in VDJdb matching, and private and CD4 specificities were missed.

cDNA molecules, individually, were tagged with unique molecular identifiers. In TCRdb, the 5' RACE reads were re-called with MiXCR into one record per CDR3 protein. This sample carries about 84,000 distinct CDR3 sequences, around 10% of them seen once, and the ten largest clones take over 2%. The TCR comes from an adult who was a healthcare worker with PCR-confirmed SARS-CoV-2 infection or an uninfected control (not recorded which). The rearrangement joins TRBV12-3 or TRBV12-4 to TRBJ2-5; D perhaps matches TRBD1 (5 bases). The material sequenced was whole blood. This chain's CDR3 is CASLSQGQETQYF. The CDR3 DNA is TGTGCCAGCCTCTCCCAGGGCCAAGAGACCCAGTACTTC.